The 15 T cell receptor beta chains reported below all come from one sample, sequenced in a study of radiation and T cells in renal cell carcinoma. Assay used: immunoSEQ multiplex PCR; TCRdb lists only in-frame clones, some missing. The sample comprises fewer than 200,000 clones, about 88% of which are singletons, and around 10% rests with the top ten. Time point indicated: blood 4 weeks post-SBRT, at nephrectomy. Treatment indicated: 15 Gy SBRT to primary tumor, nephrectomy 4 weeks later. Here the sequenced sample was blood, taken from a patient whose treatment included radiotherapy and nephrectomy. These TCRs come from a woman in her forties or fifties with renal cell carcinoma.

The chain carries TRBV5-6 and TRBJ1-2; D gene ambiguous. The germline gives CDR1 SGHDT, CDR2 YYEEEE. Trimming removed 0 bases at V and 4 bases at J, with 16 bases between. CDR3 length equals 16 residues. In DNA form, the CDR3 reads TGTGCCAGCAGCTTGGCCTTGGACTTCATCTCCTATGGCTACACCTTC. It translates to CASSLALDFISYGYTF.

The rearrangement links TRBV7-6 to TRBJ1-1; TRBD1 is a possible D gene (5 bases). Germline loops: CDR1 SGHVS, CDR2 FNYEAQ. The CDR3 covers 14 residues. The V end lost 3 bases, the J end lost 2 bases, and 10 bases lay between the germline ends. The CDR3 DNA sequence: TGTGCCAGCAGCTTCCGAGGACAAAACACTGAAGCTTTCTTT. As protein: CASSFRGQNTEAFF.

CDR3 DNA sequence: TGTGCCACCGTCAAGACCGGGACAGGGAATGAAAAACTGTTTTTT. It is translated as CATVKTGTGNEKLFF. The rearrangement joins TRBV6-5 to TRBJ1-4; 9 bases align to TRBD1. This CDR3 region has 15 residues. Germline CDR1 and CDR2: MNHEY and SVGAGI. V dropped 10 bases and J dropped 5; count of bases not matched to a gene: 11.

The genes are TRBV19 and TRBJ2-7, with D possibly TRBD2 on 7 matching bases. Trimming stripped 1 base from V and 6 bases from J, with 16 bases between. CDR1 and CDR2 (germline): LNHDA, SQIVND (reference sequence). The CDR3 consists of 15 residues. CDR3 protein: CASSIGGGQAFEQYF. The DNA for the CDR3 is TGTGCCAGTAGTATAGGGGGGGGCCAAGCTTTCGAGCAGTACTTC.

The J gene is TRBJ1-4, the V gene TRBV6-5, with unresolved D. The germline V and J ends were trimmed by 0 bases and 4 bases, with 9 bases remaining between them. The CDR3 has 15 residues. Germline-derived CDR1 and CDR2 are MNHEY and SVGAGI. CDR3 bases: TGTGCCAGCAGTTACTCGAGGCAGCGTAATGAAAAACTGTTTTTT. Its translation: CASSYSRQRNEKLFF.

J is TRBJ1-1 and V is TRBV7-8, with D maybe TRBD1 (6 bases). The CDR3 contains 16 residues. Between the trimmed V and J ends, which lost 5 bases and 1 base, there was a span of 17 bases. CDR1 is SGHVS, CDR2 FQNEAQ, per germline. CDR3 nucleotide sequence: TGTGCCAGCAGCCCCCTAACAGGGTTGAGGAACACTGAAGCTTTCTTT. Translating gives CASSPLTGLRNTEAFF. Variable domain in full (rest from reference TRBV7-8 and TRBJ1-1): GAGVSQSPRYKVAKRGQDVALRCDPISGHVSLFWYQQALGQGPEFLTYFQNEAQLDKSGLPSDRFFAERPEGSVSTLKIQRTQQEDSAVYLCASSPLTGLRNTEAFFGQGTRLTVV.

The chain is built from TRBV11-2 and TRBJ1-1; possibly TRBD1 for D (6 bases). CDR1 is SGHAT, CDR2 FQNNGV, per germline. Trimming took off 1 base at V and 5 bases at J, with 14 bases between the two ends. This CDR3 is built from 15 residues. The CDR3 coding sequence is TGTGCCAGCAGCTTAGGCGCGGGCAGGGGAACTGAAGCTTTCTTT. This gives the protein CASSLGAGRGTEAFF.

This chain uses TRBV5-1 with TRBJ2-3; D tentatively reads TRBD1 or TRBD2 (6 bases each). This CDR3 comprises 14 residues. V was shortened by 4 bases and J by 3 bases, with 12 bases between the two germline ends. Germline V gene data show CDR1 as SGHRS and CDR2 as YFSETQ. The CDR3 region has the DNA TGCGCCAGCAGCACACAGGGAGGTACAGATACGCAGTATTTT. Protein sequence: CASSTQGGTDTQYF.

The rearrangement links TRBV6-1 to TRBJ1-5; D is perhaps TRBD1 (6 bases). CDR3 length: 13 amino acids. V lost 5 bases, J lost 6 bases, and 11 bases lay in between. Looked up from germline, CDR1 is MNHNS and CDR2 is SASEGT. CDR3 in DNA: TGTGCCAGCAGTACTACAGGGACTCAGCCCCAGCATTTT. Amino acid sequence: CASSTTGTQPQHF.

V and J are TRBV10-3 and TRBJ1-1; D is unclear. CDR1 and CDR2 (germline): ENHRY, SYGVKD. Trimming stripped 4 bases from V and 5 bases from J, with 17 bases between. The CDR3 is 15 amino acids. The DNA for the CDR3 is TGTGCCATCAGTGGGGAATTTACAGAAGGGACTGAAGCTTTCTTT. This sequence encodes CAISGEFTEGTEAFF.

This CDR3 is CASSEGLADTQYF. In nucleotides, the CDR3 is TGTGCCAGCAGTGAGGGGCTAGCGGATACGCAGTATTTT. The chain couples TRBV2 to TRBJ2-3, with D possibly matching TRBD2 (6 bases). In germline, CDR1 is SNHLY, CDR2 FYNNEI. The V end was cut by 3 bases, the J end by 6 bases, with 10 bases between. The CDR3 is made up of 13 amino acids.

The genes are TRBV7-9 and TRBJ1-5; TRBD1 matches 7 bases. The V gene's germline CDR1 is SEHNR and CDR2 FQNEAQ (reference sequence). This CDR3 is built from 13 residues. V dropped 7 bases and J dropped 7; count of bases not matched to a gene: 7. CDR3 nucleotide sequence: TGTGCCAGCAATCGGGACAGAGGCCAGCCCCAGCATTTT. Translation gives CASNRDRGQPQHF.

A single count supports this clone. The genes are TRBV7-2 and TRBJ1-4, with D unclear. The V gene's germline CDR1 is SGHTA and CDR2 FQGNSA. This CDR3 region has 13 residues. The V end was cut by 3 bases, the J end by 10 bases, with 12 bases between. The CDR3 spells CASSFKGEGKLFF. CDR3 nucleotides: TGTGCCAGCAGCTTTAAGGGCGAGGGAAAACTGTTTTTT. Full variable domain (rest looked up from reference TRBV7-2 and TRBJ1-4): GAGVSQSPSNKVTEKGKDVELRCDPISGHTALYWYRQSLGQGLEFLIYFQGNSAPDKSGLPSDRFSAERTGGSVSTLTIQRTQQEDSAVYLCASSFKGEGKLFFGSGTQLSVL.

The chain has TRBV7-9 and TRBJ1-2; D is possibly TRBD1 (5 bases). There are 13 residues in the CDR3. CDR1 and CDR2 (germline): SEHNR, FQNEAQ (reference sequence). Trimming shortened V by 4 bases and J by 6 bases, and 12 bases separated the two germline ends. CDR3 protein: CASSWGGKDGYTF. The CDR3 DNA reads TGTGCCAGCAGCTGGGGGGGGAAAGATGGCTACACCTTC.

In its sample, this clone was seen a few times. The chain is built from TRBV2 and TRBJ1-1; 9 nucleotides line up with TRBD1. The length of the CDR3 is 15 residues. V was clipped by 6 bases and J by 5 bases; unmatched bases: 10. Germline V lookup: CDR1 SNHLY, CDR2 FYNNEI. The CDR3 loop reads CASSILTGGGTEAFF. The CDR3 DNA reads as TGTGCCAGCAGCATATTAACAGGGGGCGGAACTGAAGCTTTCTTT.